The present T cell receptor (beta chain) was sequenced within a study of blood T cell repertoires in COVID-19. Cohort assignment relied on participant-reported clinical history. Within the 2 weeks before study entry, each person in the exposed group met a COVID-19 case. This clone was found once. The assay was immunoSEQ multiplex PCR, and TCRdb's table has in-frame clones only and misses some. The sample includes roughly 200,000 clones, 84% of them seen just once. The TCR was taken from a woman between 25 and 40 years old who had been exposed to COVID-19. The sequenced material came from PBMCs or T cells enriched from blood (not recorded which).

CDR3 in amino acids: CASSSPGQLSYEQYF. CDR3 nucleotides: TGTGCCAGCAGTTCCCCGGGACAGCTCTCCTACGAGCAGTACTTC. V gene TRBV28 combines with J gene TRBJ2-7; 7 nucleotides match TRBD1. The CDR3 loop spans 15 amino acids. Germline V gene data show CDR1 as MDHEN and CDR2 as SYDVKM. After removal of 4 bases from V and 0 bases from J, the junction contained 6 bases not matched to a gene.